The following is a T cell receptor (beta chain) sequence with its context. Its antigen remains unknown. These data belong to a study of cytomegalovirus exposure and HLA in healthy donors. Primers included in the PCR were 60 Vbeta and 13 Jbeta primers. Original processing methods: An analysis that came later counted 60 million to 80 million unique TCR beta chains, 10 million to 12 million shared. Only in-frame clones appear in the TCRdb table, and some are missing; sequencing was by immunoSEQ multiplex PCR. That table supplies the V and J calls and clone size; D and trimming were determined from the DNA. Among around 120,000 clones listed, around two thirds were seen once. The germline CDR1 and CDR2 sequences are SGHRS and YFSETQ. The CDR3 sequence is 15 residues long. Study-level findings and limits: Most TCR beta V segments were productive about 90% or about 30% of the time in an earlier analysis.

Sequencing input: PBMCs. The receptor was isolated from a man aged 30-40 years in good health and CMV-seropositive. The chain combines TRBV5-1 with TRBJ2-5, with 8 bases aligning to TRBD1. The J call may be mistaken, given a closer DNA end match to TRBJ2-7. CDR3: CASSLGFRDRYEQYF. DNA of the CDR3: TGCGCCAGCAGCTTGGGATTCCGGGACAGGTACGAGCAGTACTTC.